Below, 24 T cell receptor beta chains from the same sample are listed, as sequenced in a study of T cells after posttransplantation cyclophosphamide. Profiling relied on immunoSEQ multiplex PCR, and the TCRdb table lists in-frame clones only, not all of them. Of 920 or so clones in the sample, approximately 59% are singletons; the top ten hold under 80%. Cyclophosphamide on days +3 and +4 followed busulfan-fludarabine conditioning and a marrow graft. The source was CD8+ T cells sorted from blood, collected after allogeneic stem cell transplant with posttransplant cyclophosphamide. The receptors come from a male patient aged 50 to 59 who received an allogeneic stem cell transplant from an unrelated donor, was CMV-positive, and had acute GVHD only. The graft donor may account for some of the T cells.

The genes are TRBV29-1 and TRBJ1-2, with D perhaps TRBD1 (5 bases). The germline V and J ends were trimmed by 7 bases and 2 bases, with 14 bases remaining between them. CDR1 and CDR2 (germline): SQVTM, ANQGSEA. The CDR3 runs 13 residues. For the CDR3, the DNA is TGCAGCGACGGGGGGACGGGGAACTATGGCTACACCTTC. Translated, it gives CSDGGTGNYGYTF.

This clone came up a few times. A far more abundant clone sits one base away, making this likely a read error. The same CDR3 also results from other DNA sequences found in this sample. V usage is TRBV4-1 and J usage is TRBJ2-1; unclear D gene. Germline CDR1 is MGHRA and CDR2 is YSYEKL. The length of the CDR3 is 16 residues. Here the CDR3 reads CASSQEAQSSYNEQFF. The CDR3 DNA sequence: TGCGCCAGCAGCCAAGAAGCACAGAGCTCCTACAATGAACAGTTCTTC.

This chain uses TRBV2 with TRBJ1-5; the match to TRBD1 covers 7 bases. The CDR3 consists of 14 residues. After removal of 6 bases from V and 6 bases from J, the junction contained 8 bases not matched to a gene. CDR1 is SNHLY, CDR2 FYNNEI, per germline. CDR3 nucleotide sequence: TGTGCCAGCAGGGACGAGACAGGGCCTCAGCCCCAGCATTTT. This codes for CASRDETGPQPQHF.

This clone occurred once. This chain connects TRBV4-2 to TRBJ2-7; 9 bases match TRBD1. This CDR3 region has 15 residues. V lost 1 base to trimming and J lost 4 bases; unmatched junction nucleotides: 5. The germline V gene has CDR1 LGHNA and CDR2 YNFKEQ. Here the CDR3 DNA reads TGTGCCAGCAGCCAAGTACAGGGGGCGCGATACGAGCAGTACTTC. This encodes CASSQVQGARYEQYF.

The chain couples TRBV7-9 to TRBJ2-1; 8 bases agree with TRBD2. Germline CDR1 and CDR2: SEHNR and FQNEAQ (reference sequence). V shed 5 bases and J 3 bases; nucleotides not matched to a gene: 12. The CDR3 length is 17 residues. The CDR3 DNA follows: TGTGCCAGCAGCCCGTCGGTTAGCGGGACCGTCTACAATGAGCAGTTCTTC. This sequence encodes CASSPSVSGTVYNEQFF.

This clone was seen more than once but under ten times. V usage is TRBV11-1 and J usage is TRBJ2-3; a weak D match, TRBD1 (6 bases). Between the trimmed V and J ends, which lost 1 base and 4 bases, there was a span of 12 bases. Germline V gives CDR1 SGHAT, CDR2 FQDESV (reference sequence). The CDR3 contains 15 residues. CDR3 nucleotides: TGTGCCAGCAGCTTAGGGCAGGGACATCCAGATACGCAGTATTTT. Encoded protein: CASSLGQGHPDTQYF.

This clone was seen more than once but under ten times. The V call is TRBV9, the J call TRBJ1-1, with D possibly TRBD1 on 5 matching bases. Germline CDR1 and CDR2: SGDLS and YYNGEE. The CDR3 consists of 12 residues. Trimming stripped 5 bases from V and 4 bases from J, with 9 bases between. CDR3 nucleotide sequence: TGTGCCAGCAGTACTCAGGGCACTGAAGCTTTCTTT. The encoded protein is CASSTQGTEAFF. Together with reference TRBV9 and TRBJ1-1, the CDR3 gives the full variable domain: DSGVTQTPKHLITATGQRVTLRCSPRSGDLSVYWYQQSLDQGLQFLIQYYNGEERAKGNILERFSAQQFPDLHSELNLSSLELGDSALYFCASSTQGTEAFFGQGTRLTVV.

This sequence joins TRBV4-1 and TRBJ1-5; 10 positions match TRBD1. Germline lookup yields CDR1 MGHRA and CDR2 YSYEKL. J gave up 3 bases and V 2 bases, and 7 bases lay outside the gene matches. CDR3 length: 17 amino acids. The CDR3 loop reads CASSQPPGQGYNQPQHF. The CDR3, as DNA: TGCGCCAGCAGCCAACCACCGGGACAGGGGTACAATCAGCCCCAGCATTTT.

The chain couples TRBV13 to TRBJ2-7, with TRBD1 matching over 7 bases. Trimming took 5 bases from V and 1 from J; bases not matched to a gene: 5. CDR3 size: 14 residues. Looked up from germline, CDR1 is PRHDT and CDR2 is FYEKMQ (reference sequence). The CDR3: CASSMTGISYEQYF. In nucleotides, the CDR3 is TGTGCCAGCAGCATGACAGGGATTTCCTACGAGCAGTACTTC.

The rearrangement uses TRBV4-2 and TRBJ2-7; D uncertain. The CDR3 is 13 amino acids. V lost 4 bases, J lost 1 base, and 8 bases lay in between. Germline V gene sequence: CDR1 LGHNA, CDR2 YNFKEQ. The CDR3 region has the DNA TGTGCCAGCAGCCCGTCAGTGTCCTACGAGCAGTACTTC. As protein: CASSPSVSYEQYF.

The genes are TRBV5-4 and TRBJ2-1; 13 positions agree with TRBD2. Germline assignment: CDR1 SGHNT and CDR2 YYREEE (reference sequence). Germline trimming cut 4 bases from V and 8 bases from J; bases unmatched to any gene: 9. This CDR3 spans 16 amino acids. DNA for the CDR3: TGTGCCAGCAGCCCACTAGCGGGAGGGCCCTTAGATGAGCAGTTCTTC. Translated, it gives CASSPLAGGPLDEQFF.

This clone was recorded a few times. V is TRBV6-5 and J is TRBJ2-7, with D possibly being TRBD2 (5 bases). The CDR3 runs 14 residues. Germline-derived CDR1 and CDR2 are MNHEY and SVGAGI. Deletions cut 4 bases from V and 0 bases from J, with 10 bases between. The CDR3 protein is CASSSSGYSYEQYF. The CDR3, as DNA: TGTGCCAGCAGTTCATCGGGGTACTCCTACGAGCAGTACTTC.

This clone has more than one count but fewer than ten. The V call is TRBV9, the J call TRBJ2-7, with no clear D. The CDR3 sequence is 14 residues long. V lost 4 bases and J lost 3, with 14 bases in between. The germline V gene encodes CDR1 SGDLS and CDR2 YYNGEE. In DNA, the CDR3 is TGTGCCAGCAGCCAAGCGACGGAGAGCTACGAGCAGTACTTC. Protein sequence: CASSQATESYEQYF.

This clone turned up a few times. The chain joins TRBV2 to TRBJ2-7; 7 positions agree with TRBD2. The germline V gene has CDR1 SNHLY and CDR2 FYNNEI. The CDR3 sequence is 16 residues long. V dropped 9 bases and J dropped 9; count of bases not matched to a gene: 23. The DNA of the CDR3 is TGTGCCAGTACGAGCTGGAGTGGGAGGGCCCCAGATACGCAGTACTTC. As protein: CASTSWSGRAPDTQYF. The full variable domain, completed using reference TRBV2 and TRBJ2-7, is EPEVTQTPSHQVTQMGQEVILRCVPISNHLYFYWYRQILGQKVEFLVSFYNNEISEKSEIFDDQFSVERPDGSNFTLKIRSTKLEDSAMYFCASTSWSGRAPDTQYFGPGTRLTVT.

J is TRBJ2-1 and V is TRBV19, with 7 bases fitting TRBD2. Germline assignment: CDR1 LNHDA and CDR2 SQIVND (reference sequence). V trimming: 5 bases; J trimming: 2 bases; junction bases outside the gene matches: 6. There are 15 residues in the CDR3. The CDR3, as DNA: TGTGCCAGTAGTCGCTCAAGCGGGACCTACAATGAGCAGTTCTTC. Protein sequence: CASSRSSGTYNEQFF.

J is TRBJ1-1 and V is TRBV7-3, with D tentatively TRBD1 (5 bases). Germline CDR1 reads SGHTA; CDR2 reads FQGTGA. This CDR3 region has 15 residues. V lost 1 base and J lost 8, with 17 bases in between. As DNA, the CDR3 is TGTGCCAGCAGCTTAATGGGGGGGGGTTATGCGGAAGCTTTCTTT. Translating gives CASSLMGGGYAEAFF.

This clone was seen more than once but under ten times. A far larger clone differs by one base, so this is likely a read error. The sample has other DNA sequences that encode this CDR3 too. The CDR3 reads CASSQEAQSSYNDQFF. Here the CDR3 DNA reads TGCGCCAGCAGCCAAGAAGCACAGAGCTCCTACAATGATCAGTTCTTC. The gene calls are TRBV4-1 and TRBJ2-1, with D unclear. Germline loops: CDR1 MGHRA, CDR2 YSYEKL. The CDR3 is 16 residues long.

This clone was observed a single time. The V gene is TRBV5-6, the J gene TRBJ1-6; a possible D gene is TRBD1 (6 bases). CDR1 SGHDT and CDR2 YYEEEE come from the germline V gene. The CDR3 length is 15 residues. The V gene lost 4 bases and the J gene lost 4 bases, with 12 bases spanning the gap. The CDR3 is CASSDDTGYNSPLHF. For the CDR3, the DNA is TGTGCCAGCAGCGACGATACAGGGTATAATTCACCCCTCCACTTT.

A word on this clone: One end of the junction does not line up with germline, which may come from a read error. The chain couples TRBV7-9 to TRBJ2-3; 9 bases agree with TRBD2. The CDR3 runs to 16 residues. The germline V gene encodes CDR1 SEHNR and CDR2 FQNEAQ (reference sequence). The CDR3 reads CASGLYSGGSTDTQYF. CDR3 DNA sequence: TGTGCCAGCGGCTTATATAGCGGGGGTAGCACAGATACGCAGTATTTT.

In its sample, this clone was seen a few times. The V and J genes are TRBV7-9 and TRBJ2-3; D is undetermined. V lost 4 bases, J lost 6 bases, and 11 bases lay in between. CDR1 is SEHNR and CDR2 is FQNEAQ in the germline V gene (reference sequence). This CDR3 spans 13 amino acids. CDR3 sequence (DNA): TGTGCCAGCAGCTCGCCCCCTAAGGATACGCAGTATTTT. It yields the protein CASSSPPKDTQYF.

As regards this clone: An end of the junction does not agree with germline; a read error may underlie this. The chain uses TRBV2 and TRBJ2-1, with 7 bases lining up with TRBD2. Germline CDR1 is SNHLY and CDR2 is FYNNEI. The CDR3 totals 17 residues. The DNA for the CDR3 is TGTGCCAGAAGTGCGGAACCGCGGGACTACGTTCTCGGGGAGCAGTTCTTC. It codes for CARSAEPRDYVLGEQFF. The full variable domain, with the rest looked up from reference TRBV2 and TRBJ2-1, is EPEVTQTPSHQVTQMGQEVILRCVPISNHLYFYWYRQILGQKVEFLVSFYNNEISEKSEIFDDQFSVERPDGSNFTLKIRSTKLEDSAMYFCARSAEPRDYVLGEQFFGPGTRLTVL.

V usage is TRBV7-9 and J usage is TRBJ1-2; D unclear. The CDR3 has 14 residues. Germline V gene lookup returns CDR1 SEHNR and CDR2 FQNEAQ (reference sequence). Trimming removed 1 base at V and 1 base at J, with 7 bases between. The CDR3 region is CASSLGAFNYGYTF. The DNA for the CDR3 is TGTGCCAGCAGCTTAGGGGCGTTTAACTATGGCTACACCTTC.

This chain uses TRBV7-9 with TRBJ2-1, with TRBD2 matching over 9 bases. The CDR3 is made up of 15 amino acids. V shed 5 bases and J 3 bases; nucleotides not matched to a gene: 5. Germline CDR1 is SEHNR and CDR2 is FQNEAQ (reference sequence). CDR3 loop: CASSISGRVYNEQFF. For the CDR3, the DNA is TGTGCCAGCAGCATTAGCGGGAGAGTCTACAATGAGCAGTTCTTC.

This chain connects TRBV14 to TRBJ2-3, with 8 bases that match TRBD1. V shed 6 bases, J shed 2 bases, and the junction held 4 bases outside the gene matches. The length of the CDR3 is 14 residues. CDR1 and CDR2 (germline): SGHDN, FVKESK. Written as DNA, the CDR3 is TGTGCCAGCAGTAGGACAGGGACCACAGATACGCAGTATTTT. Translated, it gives CASSRTGTTDTQYF.